This T cell receptor beta chain was sequenced during a study of post-analysis software for immune sequencing data. Prepared libraries of TCR beta cDNA carried unique molecular identifiers. Once about 0.95 to 10 million T cells were used, approximately 470,000 cDNA molecules resulted. TCRdb analysed the PCR reads with MiXCR anew, one entry per CDR3 protein. The table lists fewer than 900,000 distinct CDR3 sequences, around 42% of them singletons, with approximately 5% in the top ten. Trimming shortened V by 3 bases and J by 4 bases, and 15 bases separated the two germline ends. Looked up from germline, CDR1 is SQVTM and CDR2 is ANQGSEA. This CDR3 spans 14 amino acids. This clonotype was seen more than once but under ten times. Its matching antigen is unknown. Study results and limitations: Under F measure analysis, samples from one preparation batch co-clustered strongly. The normalized Chao1 diversity of multiple sclerosis patients was significantly lower than that of controls. Higher frequency in patients than in controls was seen for five TRBV segments, with TRBV5-6, TRBV5-1 and TRBV20-1 among them.

The clonotype originates from a girl aged 5 to 17 with multiple sclerosis. The chain couples TRBV29-1 to TRBJ2-5; tentative D call: TRBD2 (6 bases). The specimen sequenced was blood. DNA for the CDR3: TGCAGCGTTGATCCCCGCCAGGGAGGAGAGACCCAGTACTTC. This gives the protein CSVDPRQGGETQYF.